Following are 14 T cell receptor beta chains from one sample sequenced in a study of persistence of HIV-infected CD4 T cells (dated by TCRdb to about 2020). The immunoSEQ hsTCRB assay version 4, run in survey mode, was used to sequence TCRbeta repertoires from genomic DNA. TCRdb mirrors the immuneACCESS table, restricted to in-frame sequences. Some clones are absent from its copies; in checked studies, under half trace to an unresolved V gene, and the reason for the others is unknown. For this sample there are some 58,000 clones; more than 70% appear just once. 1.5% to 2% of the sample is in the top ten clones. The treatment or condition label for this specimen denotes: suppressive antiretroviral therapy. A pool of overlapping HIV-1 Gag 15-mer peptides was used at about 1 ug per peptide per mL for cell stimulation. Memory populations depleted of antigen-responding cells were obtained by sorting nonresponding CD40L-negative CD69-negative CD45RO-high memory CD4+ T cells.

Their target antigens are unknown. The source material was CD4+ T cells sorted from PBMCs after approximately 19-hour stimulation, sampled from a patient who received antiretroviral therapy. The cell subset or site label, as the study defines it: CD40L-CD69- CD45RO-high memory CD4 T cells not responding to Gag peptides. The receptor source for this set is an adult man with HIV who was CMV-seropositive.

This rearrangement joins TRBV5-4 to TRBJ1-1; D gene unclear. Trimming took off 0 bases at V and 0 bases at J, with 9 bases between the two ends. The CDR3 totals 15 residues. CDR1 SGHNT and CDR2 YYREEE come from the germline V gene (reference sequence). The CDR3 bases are TGTGCCAGCAGCTTGGCCGGACGGATGAACACTGAAGCTTTCTTT. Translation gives CASSLAGRMNTEAFF.

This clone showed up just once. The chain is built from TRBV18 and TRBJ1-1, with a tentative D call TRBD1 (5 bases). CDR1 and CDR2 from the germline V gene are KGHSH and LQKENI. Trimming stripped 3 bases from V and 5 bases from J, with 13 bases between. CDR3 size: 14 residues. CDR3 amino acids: CASSPGTGRTEAFF. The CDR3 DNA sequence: TGTGCCAGCTCACCCGGGACCGGGAGGACTGAAGCTTTCTTT. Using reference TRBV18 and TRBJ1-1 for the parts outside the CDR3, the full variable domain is NAGVMQNPRHLVRRRGQEARLRCSPMKGHSHVYWYRQLPEEGLKFMVYLQKENIIDESGMPKERFSAEFPKEGPSILRIQQVVRGDSAAYFCASSPGTGRTEAFFGQGTRLTVV.

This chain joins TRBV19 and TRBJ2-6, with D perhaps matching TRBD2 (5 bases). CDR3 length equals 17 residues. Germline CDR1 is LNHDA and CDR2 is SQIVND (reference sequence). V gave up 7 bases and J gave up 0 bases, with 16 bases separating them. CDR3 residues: CASKRGGVYSGANVLTF. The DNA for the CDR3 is TGTGCCAGTAAACGGGGTGGAGTTTACTCTGGGGCCAACGTCCTGACTTTC.

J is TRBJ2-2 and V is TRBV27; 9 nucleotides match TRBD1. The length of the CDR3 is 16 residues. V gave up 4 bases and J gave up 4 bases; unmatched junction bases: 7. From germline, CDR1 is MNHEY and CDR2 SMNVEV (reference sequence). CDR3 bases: TGTGCCAGCAGTTCGGGGACAGGGATGAGCACCGGGGAGCTGTTTTTT. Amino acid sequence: CASSSGTGMSTGELFF.

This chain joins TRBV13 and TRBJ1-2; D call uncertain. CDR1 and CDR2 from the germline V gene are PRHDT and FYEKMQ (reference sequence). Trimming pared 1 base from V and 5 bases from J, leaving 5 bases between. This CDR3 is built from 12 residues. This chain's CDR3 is CASSLERYGYTF. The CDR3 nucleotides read TGTGCCAGCAGCTTAGAGAGGTATGGCTACACCTTC.

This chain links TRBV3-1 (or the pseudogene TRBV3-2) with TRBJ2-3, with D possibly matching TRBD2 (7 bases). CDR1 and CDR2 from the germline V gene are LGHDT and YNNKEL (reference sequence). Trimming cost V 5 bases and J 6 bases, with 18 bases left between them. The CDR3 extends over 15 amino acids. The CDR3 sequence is CASSSRGGSMDTQYF. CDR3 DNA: TGTGCCAGCAGCTCAAGGGGGGGGTCCATGGATACGCAGTATTTT.

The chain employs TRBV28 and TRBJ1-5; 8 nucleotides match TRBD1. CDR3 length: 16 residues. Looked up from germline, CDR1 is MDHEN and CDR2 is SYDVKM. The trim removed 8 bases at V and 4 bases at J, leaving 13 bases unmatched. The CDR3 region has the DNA TGTGCCAGCCATACACACGGGACAGGCCGGAATCAGCCCCAGCATTTT. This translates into CASHTHGTGRNQPQHF.

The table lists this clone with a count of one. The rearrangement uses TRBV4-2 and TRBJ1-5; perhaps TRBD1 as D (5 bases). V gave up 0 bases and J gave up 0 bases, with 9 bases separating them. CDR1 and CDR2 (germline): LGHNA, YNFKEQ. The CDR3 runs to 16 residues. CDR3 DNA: TGTGCCAGCAGCCAAGATGGGGGTTATAGCAATCAGCCCCAGCATTTT. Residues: CASSQDGGYSNQPQHF.

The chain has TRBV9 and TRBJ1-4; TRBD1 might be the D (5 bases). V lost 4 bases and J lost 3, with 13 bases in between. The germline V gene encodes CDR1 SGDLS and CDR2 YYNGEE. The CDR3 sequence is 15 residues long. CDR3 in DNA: TGTGCCAGCAGCCCAGAGGGGCCGGCTAATGAAAAACTGTTTTTT. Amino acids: CASSPEGPANEKLFF.

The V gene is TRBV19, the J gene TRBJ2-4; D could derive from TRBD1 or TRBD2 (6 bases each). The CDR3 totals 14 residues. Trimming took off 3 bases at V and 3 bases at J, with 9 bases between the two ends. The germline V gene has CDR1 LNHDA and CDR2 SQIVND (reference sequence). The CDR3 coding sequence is TGTGCCAGTAGTATGGAGGGGGGCAAAAACATTCAGTACTTC. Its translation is CASSMEGGKNIQYF.

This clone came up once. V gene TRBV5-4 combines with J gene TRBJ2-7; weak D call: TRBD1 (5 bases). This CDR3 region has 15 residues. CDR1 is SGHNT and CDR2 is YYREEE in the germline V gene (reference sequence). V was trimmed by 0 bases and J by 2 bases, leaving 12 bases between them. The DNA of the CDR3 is TGTGCCAGCAGCTTGGGACAGTGGAAAACCTACGAGCAGTACTTC. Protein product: CASSLGQWKTYEQYF.

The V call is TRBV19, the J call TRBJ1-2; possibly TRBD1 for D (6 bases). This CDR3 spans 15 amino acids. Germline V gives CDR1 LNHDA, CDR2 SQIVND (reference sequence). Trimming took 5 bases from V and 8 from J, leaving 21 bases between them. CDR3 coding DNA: TGTGCCAGTAGTCCCCAGCGAGGGGGGCTTAGAGGCTACACCTTC. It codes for CASSPQRGGLRGYTF. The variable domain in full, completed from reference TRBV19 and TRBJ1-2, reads DGGITQSPKYLFRKEGQNVTLSCEQNLNHDAMYWYRQDPGQGLRLIYYSQIVNDFQKGDIAEGYSVSREKKESFPLTVTSAQKNPTAFYLCASSPQRGGLRGYTFGSGTRLTVV.

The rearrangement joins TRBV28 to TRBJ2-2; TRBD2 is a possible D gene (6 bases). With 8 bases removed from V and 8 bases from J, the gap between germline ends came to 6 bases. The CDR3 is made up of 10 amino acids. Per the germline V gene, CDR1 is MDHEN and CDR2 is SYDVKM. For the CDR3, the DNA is TGTGCCAGCGGGAGGGGGGAGCTGTTTTTT. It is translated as CASGRGELFF.

The CDR3 DNA reads TGTGCCAGCAGTGAGGGTCATAACATCTCCTACGAGCAGTACTTC. It encodes CASSEGHNISYEQYF. This chain joins TRBV2 and TRBJ2-7; no clear D gene. CDR3 length equals 15 residues. CDR1 and CDR2 (germline): SNHLY, FYNNEI. V lost 3 bases and J 0 bases, leaving 12 bases between the germline ends. Combining the CDR3 with reference TRBV2 and TRBJ2-7 gives the whole variable domain EPEVTQTPSHQVTQMGQEVILRCVPISNHLYFYWYRQILGQKVEFLVSFYNNEISEKSEIFDDQFSVERPDGSNFTLKIRSTKLEDSAMYFCASSEGHNISYEQYFGPGTRLTVT.